These 17 T cell receptor beta chains share one sample of origin, sequenced in a study of glioma-infiltrating T cells after dendritic cell vaccination. Time point reported: after dendritic cell vaccination, including at tumor progression/relapse. Assay used: immunoSEQ multiplex PCR; TCRdb lists only in-frame clones, some missing. The table includes tens of thousands of clones, about four fifths detected once. The source was blood, collected after dendritic cell vaccination. Receptors were obtained from a human donor with glioblastoma.

The CDR3 region has the DNA TGCGCCAGCAGCCAAGATTCGGGGGGGCAAAATCAGCCCCAGCATTTT. It specifies CASSQDSGGQNQPQHF. The chain uses TRBV4-3 and TRBJ1-5, with a tentative D call TRBD1 (6 bases). The CDR3 is 16 residues long. Trimming cost V 0 bases and J 4 bases, with 13 bases left between them. Germline CDR1 is LGHNA and CDR2 is YSLEER.

Only one count was recorded for this clone. V usage is TRBV5-6 and J usage is TRBJ2-3; 8 bases are shared with TRBD2. The V gene end was trimmed by 0 bases and the J gene end by 2 bases; junction bases not matched to a gene: 2. The CDR3 extends over 15 amino acids. Germline V CDR1 and CDR2: SGHDT, YYEEEE. The CDR3: CASSLELAVTDTQYF. CDR3 nucleotide sequence: TGTGCCAGCAGCTTGGAACTAGCGGTCACAGATACGCAGTATTTT.

In this sample, this clone turned up a few times. The V and J genes are TRBV19 and TRBJ1-6, with 11 bases aligning to TRBD1. Per germline, CDR1 LNHDA and CDR2 SQIVND (reference sequence). This CDR3 comprises 15 residues. The trim removed 1 base at V and 11 bases at J, leaving 4 bases unmatched. Here the CDR3 reads CASSIGDRGTTPLHF. The CDR3 DNA reads as TGTGCCAGTAGTATAGGGGACAGGGGGACTACACCCCTCCACTTT.

This clone was recorded only once. The gene calls are TRBV19 and TRBJ2-5; 9 bases agree with TRBD2. Germline V gives CDR1 LNHDA, CDR2 SQIVND (reference sequence). The V segment lost 3 bases and the J segment 4 bases; nucleotides outside the gene matches: 6. This CDR3 region has 15 residues. CDR3 nucleotides: TGTGCCAGTAGTATCCCCGCGGGGGGGCCAGAGACCCAGTACTTC. Its protein product is CASSIPAGGPETQYF.

The chain recombines TRBV5-1 with TRBJ2-3; 7 bases line up with TRBD1. The length of the CDR3 is 17 residues. The J segment lost 3 bases and the V segment lost 0 bases, leaving 10 bases of the junction unmatched. Per germline, CDR1 SGHRS and CDR2 YFSETQ. CDR3 amino acids: CASSLVRQGPWTDTQYF. DNA for the CDR3: TGCGCCAGCAGCTTGGTACGACAGGGCCCGTGGACAGATACGCAGTATTTT.

The gene calls are TRBV29-1 and TRBJ2-3; 12 bases agree with TRBD1. Per the germline V gene, CDR1 is SQVTM and CDR2 is ANQGSEA. CDR3 size: 15 residues. J lost 4 bases, V lost 7 bases, and 9 bases had no gene match. The CDR3 DNA is TGCAGCGGCCTACGGGACAGGGGGCGCTCAGATACGCAGTATTTT. It is translated as CSGLRDRGRSDTQYF.

The count of this clone is one. The chain links TRBV7-9 to TRBJ2-5, with no clear D. Germline V lookup: CDR1 SEHNR, CDR2 FQNEAQ (reference sequence). V dropped 3 bases and J dropped 1 base, with 6 bases sitting between them. The CDR3 is 13 amino acids. CDR3 protein: CASSFNSQETQYF. The CDR3 DNA reads as TGTGCCAGCAGCTTTAACAGCCAAGAGACCCAGTACTTC. Full variable domain (missing parts from reference TRBV7-9 and TRBJ2-5): DTGVSQNPRHKITKRGQNVTFRCDPISEHNRLYWYRQTLGQGPEFLTYFQNEAQLEKSRLLSDRFSAERPKGSFSTLEIQRTEQGDSAMYLCASSFNSQETQYFGPGTRLLVL.

The chain recombines TRBV6-6 with TRBJ2-1, with 13 bases fitting TRBD2. The CDR3 consists of 16 residues. In germline, CDR1 is MNHNY, CDR2 SVGAGI (reference sequence). Trimming at V came to 6 bases and at J to 3 bases, leaving 5 bases not matched to a gene. CDR3 residues: CASSWGLAGNYNEQFF. The CDR3 bases are TGTGCCAGCAGCTGGGGACTAGCGGGGAACTACAATGAGCAGTTCTTC.

This clone was observed once. The chain employs TRBV18 and TRBJ1-6; 9 positions match TRBD1. CDR1 KGHSH and CDR2 LQKENI come from the germline V gene. Trimming at V came to 3 bases and at J to 9 bases, leaving 9 bases not matched to a gene. The CDR3 runs to 16 residues. CDR3 in amino acids: CASSPTGQGGGSPLHF. DNA of the CDR3: TGTGCCAGCTCACCTACGGGACAGGGTGGGGGTTCACCCCTCCACTTT.

CDR3 in amino acids: CAWSVGTGGQPQHF. Here the CDR3 DNA reads TGTGCCTGGAGTGTCGGGACAGGGGGACAGCCCCAGCATTTT. The chain combines TRBV30 with TRBJ1-5, with TRBD1 matching 11 bases. The V and J ends lost 0 bases and 7 bases, in that order; junction bases with no gene match: 2. The CDR3 is 14 amino acids. Germline lookup yields CDR1 GTSNPN and CDR2 SVGIG (reference sequence).

The chain joins TRBV29-1 to TRBJ2-2, with TRBD1 as a possible D gene (5 bases). Trimming stripped 5 bases from V and 2 bases from J, with 9 bases between. The CDR3 runs to 13 residues. The germline V gene encodes CDR1 SQVTM and CDR2 ANQGSEA. The CDR3 DNA follows: TGCAGCGTTCTGGACACCAACACCGGGGAGCTGTTTTTT. Protein product: CSVLDTNTGELFF.

The rearrangement uses TRBV27 and TRBJ1-5; D is ambiguous. The V and J ends lost 3 bases and 3 bases respectively, with 6 bases between them. Per the germline V gene, CDR1 is MNHEY and CDR2 is SMNVEV (reference sequence). The CDR3 runs to 13 residues. As DNA, the CDR3 is TGTGCCAGCAGTTTCAGTTTCAATCAGCCCCAGCATTTT. Its translation is CASSFSFNQPQHF.

The V and J genes are TRBV19 and TRBJ1-1; D uncertain. Trimming cost V 5 bases and J 0 bases, with 7 bases left between them. Germline-derived CDR1 and CDR2 are LNHDA and SQIVND (reference sequence). CDR3 length equals 13 residues. The CDR3: CASSGEMNTEAFF. In DNA, the CDR3 is TGTGCCAGTAGTGGGGAGATGAACACTGAAGCTTTCTTT.

V is TRBV19 and J is TRBJ1-1; unclear D gene. The CDR3 covers 12 residues. Germline V lookup: CDR1 LNHDA, CDR2 SQIVND (reference sequence). The V end lost 7 bases, the J end lost 1 base, and 7 bases lay between the germline ends. The CDR3 DNA is TGTGCCAGTACCAGAAAGAACACTGAAGCTTTCTTT. Translation: CASTRKNTEAFF.

The rearrangement joins TRBV6-5 to TRBJ1-6, with D perhaps matching TRBD1 (5 bases). There are 16 residues in the CDR3. Trimming stripped 3 bases from V and 7 bases from J, with 16 bases between. CDR1 and CDR2 from the germline V gene are MNHEY and SVGAGI. In DNA, the CDR3 is TGTGCCAGCAGTTATGCGCAGGGTCCTAAAAATTCACCCCTCCACTTT. Translation gives CASSYAQGPKNSPLHF.

The gene calls are TRBV4-3 and TRBJ2-1; D unresolved. Germline V gene lookup returns CDR1 LGHNA and CDR2 YSLEER. CDR3 length equals 15 residues. The V and J ends lost 1 base and 0 bases respectively, with 7 bases between them. Here the CDR3 reads CASSQGQVSYNEQFF. CDR3 DNA: TGCGCCAGCAGCCAAGGGCAGGTCTCCTACAATGAGCAGTTCTTC.

The rearrangement joins TRBV7-9 to TRBJ1-4; no reliable D call. The CDR3 has 13 residues. In germline, CDR1 is SEHNR, CDR2 FQNEAQ (reference sequence). V was trimmed by 5 bases and J by 4 bases, leaving 8 bases between them. The DNA for the CDR3 is TGTGCCAGCAGCCCCGGCGGTAATGAAAAACTGTTTTTT. Amino acid sequence: CASSPGGNEKLFF.